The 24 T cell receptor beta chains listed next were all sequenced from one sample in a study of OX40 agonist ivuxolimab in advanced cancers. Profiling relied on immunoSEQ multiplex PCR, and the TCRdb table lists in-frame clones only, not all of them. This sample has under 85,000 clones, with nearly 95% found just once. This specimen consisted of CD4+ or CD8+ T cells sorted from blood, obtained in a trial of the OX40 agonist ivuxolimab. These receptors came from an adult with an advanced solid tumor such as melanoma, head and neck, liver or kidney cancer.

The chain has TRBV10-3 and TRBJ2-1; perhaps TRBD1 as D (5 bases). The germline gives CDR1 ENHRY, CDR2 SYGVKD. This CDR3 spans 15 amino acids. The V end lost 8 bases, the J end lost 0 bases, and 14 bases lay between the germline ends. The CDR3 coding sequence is TGTGCCATCGCAACAGGTCCCAGCTCCTACAATGAGCAGTTCTTC. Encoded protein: CAIATGPSSYNEQFF.

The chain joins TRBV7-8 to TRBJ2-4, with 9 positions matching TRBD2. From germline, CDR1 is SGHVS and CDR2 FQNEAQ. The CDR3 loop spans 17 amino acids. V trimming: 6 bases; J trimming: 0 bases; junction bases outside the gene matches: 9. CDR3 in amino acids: CASSGLAGTIAKNIQYF. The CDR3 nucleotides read TGTGCCAGCAGTGGGCTAGCGGGAACTATAGCCAAAAACATTCAGTACTTC. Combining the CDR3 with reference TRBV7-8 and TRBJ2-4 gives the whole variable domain GAGVSQSPRYKVAKRGQDVALRCDPISGHVSLFWYQQALGQGPEFLTYFQNEAQLDKSGLPSDRFFAERPEGSVSTLKIQRTQQEDSAVYLCASSGLAGTIAKNIQYFGAGTRLSVL.

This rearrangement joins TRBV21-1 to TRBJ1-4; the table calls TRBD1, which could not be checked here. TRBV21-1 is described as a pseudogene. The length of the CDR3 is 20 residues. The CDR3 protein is CASSKFSGGTGALHNEKLFF. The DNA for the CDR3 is TGTGCCAGCAGCAAATTCTCTGGAGGGACAGGGGCGCTTCACAATGAAAAACTGTTTTTT.

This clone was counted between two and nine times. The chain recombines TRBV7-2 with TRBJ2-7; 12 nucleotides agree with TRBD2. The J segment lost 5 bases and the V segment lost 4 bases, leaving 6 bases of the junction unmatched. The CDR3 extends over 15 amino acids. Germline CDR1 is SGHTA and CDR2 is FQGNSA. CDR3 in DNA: TGTGCCAGCAGCTCTCTAGCGGGAGGGCCCCACGAGCAGTACTTC. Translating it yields CASSSLAGGPHEQYF.

CDR3: CASSSLGPNEQFF. For the CDR3, the DNA is TGTGCCAGCAGTTCCCTGGGGCCCAATGAGCAGTTCTTC. This chain connects TRBV27 to TRBJ2-1; D perhaps matches TRBD1 (5 bases). From germline, CDR1 is MNHEY and CDR2 SMNVEV (reference sequence). V dropped 4 bases and J dropped 6 bases, with 10 bases sitting between them. CDR3 length: 13 residues.

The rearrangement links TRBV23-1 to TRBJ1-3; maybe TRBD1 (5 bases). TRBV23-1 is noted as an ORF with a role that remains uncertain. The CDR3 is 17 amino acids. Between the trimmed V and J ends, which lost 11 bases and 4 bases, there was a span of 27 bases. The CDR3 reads CAQWGHCIKSGGNTIYF. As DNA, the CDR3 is TGCGCCCAATGGGGCCACTGCATCAAATCCGGGGGAAACACCATATATTTT.

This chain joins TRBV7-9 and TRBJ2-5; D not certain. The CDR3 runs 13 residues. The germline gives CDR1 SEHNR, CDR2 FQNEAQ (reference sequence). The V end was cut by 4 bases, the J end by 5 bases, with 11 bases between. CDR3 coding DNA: TGTGCCAGCAGCTCTCCTGGTAGCGAGACCCAGTACTTC. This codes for CASSSPGSETQYF.

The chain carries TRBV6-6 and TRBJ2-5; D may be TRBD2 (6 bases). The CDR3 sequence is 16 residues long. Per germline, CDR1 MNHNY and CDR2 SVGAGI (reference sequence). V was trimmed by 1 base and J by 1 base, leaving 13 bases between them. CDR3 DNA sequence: TGTGCCAGCAGTTACTTCGGGGCTAGCGCCCAAGAGACCCAGTACTTC. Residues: CASSYFGASAQETQYF.

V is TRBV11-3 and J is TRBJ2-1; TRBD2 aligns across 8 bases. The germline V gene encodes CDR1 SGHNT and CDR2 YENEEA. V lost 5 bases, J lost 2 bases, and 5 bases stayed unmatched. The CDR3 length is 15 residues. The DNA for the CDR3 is TGTGCCAGCAGCCCCGGAGCGGGAGCCTACAATGAGCAGTTCTTC. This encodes CASSPGAGAYNEQFF. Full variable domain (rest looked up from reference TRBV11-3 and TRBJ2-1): EAGVVQSPRYKIIEKKQPVAFWCNPISGHNTLYWYLQNLGQGPELLIRYENEEAVDDSQLPKDRFSAERLKGVDSTLKIQPAELGDSAVYLCASSPGAGAYNEQFFGPGTRLTVL.

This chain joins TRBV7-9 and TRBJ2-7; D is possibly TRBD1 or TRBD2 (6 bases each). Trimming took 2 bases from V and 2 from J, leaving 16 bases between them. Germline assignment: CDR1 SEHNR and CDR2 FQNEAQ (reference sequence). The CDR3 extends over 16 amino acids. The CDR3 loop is CASSLPIGGPTYEQYF. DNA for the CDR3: TGTGCCAGCAGCTTACCTATTGGGGGGCCAACCTACGAGCAGTACTTC.

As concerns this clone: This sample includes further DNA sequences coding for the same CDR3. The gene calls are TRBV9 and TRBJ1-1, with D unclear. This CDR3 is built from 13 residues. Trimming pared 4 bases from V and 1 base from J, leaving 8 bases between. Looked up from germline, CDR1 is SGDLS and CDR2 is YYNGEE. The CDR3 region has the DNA TGTGCCAGCAGCCCCGGCGGGAACACTGAAGCTTTCTTT. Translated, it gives CASSPGGNTEAFF. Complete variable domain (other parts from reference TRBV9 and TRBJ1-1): DSGVTQTPKHLITATGQRVTLRCSPRSGDLSVYWYQQSLDQGLQFLIQYYNGEERAKGNILERFSAQQFPDLHSELNLSSLELGDSALYFCASSPGGNTEAFFGQGTRLTVV.

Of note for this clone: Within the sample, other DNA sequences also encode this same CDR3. The DNA for the CDR3 is TGTGCCAGCAGCGTAAGGCAGGGGTATGGCTACACCTTC. This gives the protein CASSVRQGYGYTF. V and J are TRBV9 and TRBJ1-2; D possibly corresponds to TRBD1 (6 bases). The CDR3 is 13 amino acids. The V gene lost 1 base and the J gene lost 5 bases, with 9 bases spanning the gap. Looked up from germline, CDR1 is SGDLS and CDR2 is YYNGEE.

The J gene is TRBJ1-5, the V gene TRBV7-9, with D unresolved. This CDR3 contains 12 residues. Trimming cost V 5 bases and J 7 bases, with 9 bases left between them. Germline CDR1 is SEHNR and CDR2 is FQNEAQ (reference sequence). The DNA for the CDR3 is TGTGCCAGCAGCCCCCCGGAACAGCCCCAGCATTTT. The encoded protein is CASSPPEQPQHF.

CDR3: CASSLEFGGETQYF. CDR3 DNA sequence: TGTGCCAGCAGCTTAGAATTTGGAGGAGAGACCCAGTACTTC. This sequence joins TRBV7-6 and TRBJ2-5, with TRBD2 as a possible D gene (5 bases). CDR3 length: 14 amino acids. Trimming took 1 base from V and 4 from J, leaving 10 bases between them. The V gene's germline CDR1 is SGHVS and CDR2 FNYEAQ.

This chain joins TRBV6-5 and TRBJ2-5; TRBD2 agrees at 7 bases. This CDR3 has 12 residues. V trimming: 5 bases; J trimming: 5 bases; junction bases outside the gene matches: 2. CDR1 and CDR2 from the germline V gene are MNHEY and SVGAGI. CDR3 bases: TGTGCCAGCAGTCAACTAGCGGAGACCCAGTACTTC. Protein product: CASSQLAETQYF.

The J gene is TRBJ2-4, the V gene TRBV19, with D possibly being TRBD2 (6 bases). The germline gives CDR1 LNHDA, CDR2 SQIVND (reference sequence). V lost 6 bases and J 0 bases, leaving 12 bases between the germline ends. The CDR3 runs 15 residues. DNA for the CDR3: TGTGCCAGTAGCCCCGGAGCGGGAGCCAAAAACATTCAGTACTTC. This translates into CASSPGAGAKNIQYF.

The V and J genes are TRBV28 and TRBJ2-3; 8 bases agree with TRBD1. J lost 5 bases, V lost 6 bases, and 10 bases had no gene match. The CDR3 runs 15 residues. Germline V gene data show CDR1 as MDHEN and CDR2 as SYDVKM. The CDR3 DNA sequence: TGTGCCAGCAGCTCGGATCACGACAGGGGAGATACGCAGTATTTT. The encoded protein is CASSSDHDRGDTQYF.

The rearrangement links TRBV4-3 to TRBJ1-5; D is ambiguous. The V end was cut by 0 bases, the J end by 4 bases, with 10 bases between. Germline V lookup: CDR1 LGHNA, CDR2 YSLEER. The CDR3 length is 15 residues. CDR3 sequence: CASSQDRSLNQPQHF. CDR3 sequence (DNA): TGCGCCAGCAGCCAAGATCGTAGTTTGAATCAGCCCCAGCATTTT.

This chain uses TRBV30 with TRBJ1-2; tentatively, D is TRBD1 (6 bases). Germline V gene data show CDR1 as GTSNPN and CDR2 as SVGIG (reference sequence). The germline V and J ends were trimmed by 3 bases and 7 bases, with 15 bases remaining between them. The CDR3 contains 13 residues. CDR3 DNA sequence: TGTGCCTGGAGCGGCAGGGGACCGGGTGGCTACACCTTC. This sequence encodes CAWSGRGPGGYTF.

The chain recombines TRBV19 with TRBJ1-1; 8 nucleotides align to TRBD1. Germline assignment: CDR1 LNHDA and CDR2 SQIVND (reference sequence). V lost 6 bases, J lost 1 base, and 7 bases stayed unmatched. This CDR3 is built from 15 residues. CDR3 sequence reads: CASSLTGGGNTEAFF. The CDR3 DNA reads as TGTGCCAGTAGCCTTACAGGGGGTGGGAACACTGAAGCTTTCTTT.

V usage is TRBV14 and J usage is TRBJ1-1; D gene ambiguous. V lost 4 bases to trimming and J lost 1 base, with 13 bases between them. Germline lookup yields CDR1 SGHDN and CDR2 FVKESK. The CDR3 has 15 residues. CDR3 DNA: TGTGCCAGCAGCCTTCCCGGGCCCCCGAACACTGAAGCTTTCTTT. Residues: CASSLPGPPNTEAFF.

The CDR3 loop is CASSQWTSGTYEQYF. In DNA, the CDR3 is TGTGCCAGTAGCCAATGGACTAGCGGAACCTACGAGCAGTACTTC. The rearrangement links TRBV19 to TRBJ2-7; 10 bases map to TRBD2. Germline assignment: CDR1 LNHDA and CDR2 SQIVND (reference sequence). There are 15 residues in the CDR3. V dropped 6 bases and J dropped 2; count of bases not matched to a gene: 7.

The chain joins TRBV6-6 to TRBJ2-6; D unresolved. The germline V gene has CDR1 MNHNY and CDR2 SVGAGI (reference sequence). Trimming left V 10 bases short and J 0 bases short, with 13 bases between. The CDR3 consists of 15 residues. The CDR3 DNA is TGTGCCACCGAATCAGTGTTCTCTGGGGCCAACGTCCTGACTTTC. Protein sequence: CATESVFSGANVLTF.

The CDR3 loop is CASSLSGVSNEQFF. Written as DNA, the CDR3 is TGTGCCAGCAGCTTGTCTGGGGTCTCCAATGAGCAGTTCTTC. The chain recombines TRBV5-6 with TRBJ2-1; no firm D call. The CDR3 covers 14 residues. The germline V gene has CDR1 SGHDT and CDR2 YYEEEE. The V end lost 1 base, the J end lost 6 bases, and 11 bases lay between the germline ends.